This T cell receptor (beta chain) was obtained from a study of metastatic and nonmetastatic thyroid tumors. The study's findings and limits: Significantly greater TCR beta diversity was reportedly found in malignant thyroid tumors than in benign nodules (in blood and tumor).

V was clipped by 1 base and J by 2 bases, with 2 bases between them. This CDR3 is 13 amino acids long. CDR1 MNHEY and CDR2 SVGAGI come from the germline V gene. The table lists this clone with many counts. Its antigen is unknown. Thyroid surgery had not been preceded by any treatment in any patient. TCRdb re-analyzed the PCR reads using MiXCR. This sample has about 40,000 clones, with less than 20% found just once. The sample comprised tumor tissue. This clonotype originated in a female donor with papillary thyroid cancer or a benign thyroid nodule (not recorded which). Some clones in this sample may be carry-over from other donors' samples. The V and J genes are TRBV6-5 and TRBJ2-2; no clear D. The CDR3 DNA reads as TGTGCCAGCAGTTACTACAACACCGGGGAGCTGTTTTTT. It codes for CASSYYNTGELFF.